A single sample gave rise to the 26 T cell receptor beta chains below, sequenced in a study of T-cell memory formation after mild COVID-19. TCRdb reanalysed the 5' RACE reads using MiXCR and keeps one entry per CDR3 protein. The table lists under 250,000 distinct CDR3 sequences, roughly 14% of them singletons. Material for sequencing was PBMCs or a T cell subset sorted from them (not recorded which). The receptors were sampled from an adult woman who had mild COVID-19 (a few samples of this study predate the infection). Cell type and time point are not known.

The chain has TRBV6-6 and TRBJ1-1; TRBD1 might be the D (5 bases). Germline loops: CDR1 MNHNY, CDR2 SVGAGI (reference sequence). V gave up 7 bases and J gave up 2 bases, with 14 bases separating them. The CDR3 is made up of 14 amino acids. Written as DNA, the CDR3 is TGTGCCAGCATCCCGTCGGGGGGAAACACTGAAGCTTTCTTT. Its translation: CASIPSGGNTEAFF.

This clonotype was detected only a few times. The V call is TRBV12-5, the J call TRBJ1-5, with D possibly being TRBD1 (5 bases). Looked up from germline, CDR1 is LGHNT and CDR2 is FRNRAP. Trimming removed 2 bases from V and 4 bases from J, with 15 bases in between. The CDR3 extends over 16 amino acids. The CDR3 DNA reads TGTGCTAGTGGTTTGTCGCCGGACAACTTTAATCAGCCCCAGCATTTT. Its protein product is CASGLSPDNFNQPQHF.

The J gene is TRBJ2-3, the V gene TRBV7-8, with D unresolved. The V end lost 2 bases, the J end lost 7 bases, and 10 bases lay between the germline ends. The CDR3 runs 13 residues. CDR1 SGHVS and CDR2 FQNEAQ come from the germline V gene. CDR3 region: CASSLLSVHTQYF. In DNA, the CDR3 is TGTGCCAGCAGCTTATTATCGGTACATACGCAGTATTTT.

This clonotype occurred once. The CDR3 loop is CASSRLMNTEAFF. The CDR3 region has the DNA TGTGCCAGCAGTCGGTTAATGAACACTGAAGCTTTCTTT. The chain joins TRBV2 to TRBJ1-1; D gene ambiguous. The CDR3 runs to 13 residues. From germline, CDR1 is SNHLY and CDR2 FYNNEI. The V end was cut by 5 bases, the J end by 0 bases, with 7 bases between.

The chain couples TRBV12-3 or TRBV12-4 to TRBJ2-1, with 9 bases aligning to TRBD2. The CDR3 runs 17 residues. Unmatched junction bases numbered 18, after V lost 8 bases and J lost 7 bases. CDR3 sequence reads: CASHGRRGAGGRNEQFF. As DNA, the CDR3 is TGTGCCAGCCACGGTAGGCGGGGAGCGGGAGGTCGGAATGAGCAGTTCTTC.

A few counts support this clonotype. The CDR3 nucleotides read TGTGCCTGGAGTGTTAGGGGGAGTTACTACAATGAGCAGTTCTTC. It codes for CAWSVRGSYYNEQFF. This chain connects TRBV30 to TRBJ2-1; D is perhaps TRBD1 (6 bases). This CDR3 is built from 15 residues. The V gene lost 0 bases and the J gene lost 3 bases, with 12 bases spanning the gap. CDR1 GTSNPN and CDR2 SVGIG come from the germline V gene (reference sequence).

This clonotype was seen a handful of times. The CDR3 coding sequence is TGTGCCACCAGCAGAGATGGGCTAGCGGGGAAGCAGTTCTTC. Amino acids: CATSRDGLAGKQFF. This chain joins TRBV15 and TRBJ2-1; 9 bases agree with TRBD2. V was clipped by 0 bases and J by 11 bases; unmatched bases: 5. This CDR3 contains 14 residues. The germline V gene encodes CDR1 LNHNV and CDR2 YYDKDF (reference sequence). The full variable domain, in which reference TRBV15 and TRBJ2-1 provide the parts outside the CDR3, is DAMVIQNPRYQVTQFGKPVTLSCSQTLNHNVMYWYQQKSSQAPKLLFHYYDKDFNNEADTPDNFQSRRPNTSFCFLDIRSPGLGDTAMYLCATSRDGLAGKQFFGPGTRLTVL.

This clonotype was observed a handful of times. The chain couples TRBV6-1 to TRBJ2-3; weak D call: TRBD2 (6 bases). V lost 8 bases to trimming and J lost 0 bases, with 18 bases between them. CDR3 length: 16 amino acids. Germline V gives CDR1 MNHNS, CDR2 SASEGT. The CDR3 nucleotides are TGTGCCAGCGTGGCGGGGATTGGGTCTAGCACAGATACGCAGTATTTT. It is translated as CASVAGIGSSTDTQYF.

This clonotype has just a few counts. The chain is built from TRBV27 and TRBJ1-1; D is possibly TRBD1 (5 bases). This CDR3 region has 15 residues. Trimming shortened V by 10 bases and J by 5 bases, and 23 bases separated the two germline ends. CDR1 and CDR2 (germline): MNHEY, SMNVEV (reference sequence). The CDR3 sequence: CATLRSGGRGTEAFF. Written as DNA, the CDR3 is TGTGCCACCCTCAGGAGCGGGGGGAGGGGTACTGAAGCTTTCTTT.

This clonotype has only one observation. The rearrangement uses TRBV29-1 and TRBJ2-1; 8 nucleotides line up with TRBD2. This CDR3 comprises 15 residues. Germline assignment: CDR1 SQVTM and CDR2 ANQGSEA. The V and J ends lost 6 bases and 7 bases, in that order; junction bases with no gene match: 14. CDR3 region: CSVAAMASGFNEQFF. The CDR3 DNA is TGCAGCGTCGCTGCGATGGCTAGCGGGTTTAATGAGCAGTTCTTC.

Here the CDR3 reads CASSYRSSGRSRTDTQYF. As DNA, the CDR3 is TGTGCCAGCAGTTACAGGTCTAGCGGGAGGAGTAGGACAGATACGCAGTATTTT. The chain links TRBV6-5 to TRBJ2-3, with 11 bases lining up with TRBD2. The CDR3 loop spans 18 amino acids. From germline, CDR1 is MNHEY and CDR2 SVGAGI. V lost 2 bases, J lost 3 bases, and 10 bases stayed unmatched.

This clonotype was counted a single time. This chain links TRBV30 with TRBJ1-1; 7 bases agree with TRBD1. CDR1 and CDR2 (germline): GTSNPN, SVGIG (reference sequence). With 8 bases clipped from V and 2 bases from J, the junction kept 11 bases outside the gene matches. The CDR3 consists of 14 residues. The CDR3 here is CAGSGGRDNTEAFF. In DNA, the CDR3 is TGTGCCGGCTCAGGGGGGAGAGACAACACTGAAGCTTTCTTT.

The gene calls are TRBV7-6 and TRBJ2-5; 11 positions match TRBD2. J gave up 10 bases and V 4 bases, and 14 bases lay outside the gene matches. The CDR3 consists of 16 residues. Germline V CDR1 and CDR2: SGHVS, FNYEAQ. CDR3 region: CASSYPYSGGESHQYF. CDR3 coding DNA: TGTGCCAGCAGCTACCCTTATAGCGGGGGGGAATCTCACCAGTACTTC.

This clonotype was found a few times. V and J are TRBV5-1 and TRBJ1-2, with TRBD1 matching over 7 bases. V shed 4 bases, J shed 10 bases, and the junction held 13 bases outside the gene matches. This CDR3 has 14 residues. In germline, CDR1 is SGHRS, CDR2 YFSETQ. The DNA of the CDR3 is TGCGCCAGCAGCGCCTCGACAGGGTTCGCTGACTACACCTTC. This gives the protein CASSASTGFADYTF.

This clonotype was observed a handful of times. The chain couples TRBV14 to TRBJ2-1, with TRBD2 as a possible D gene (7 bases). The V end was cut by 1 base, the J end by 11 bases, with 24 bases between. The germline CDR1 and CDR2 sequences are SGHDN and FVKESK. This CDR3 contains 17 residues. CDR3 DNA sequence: TGTGCCAGCAGCCAAGGCGGACTTTCGGGGAGGGGGAATCAGCAGTTCTTC. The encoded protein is CASSQGGLSGRGNQQFF.

The CDR3 reads CASSSTDGVRETQYF. The CDR3 coding sequence is TGTGCCAGCAGCTCCACCGACGGGGTCCGGGAGACCCAGTACTTC. V and J are TRBV14 and TRBJ2-5; D possibly corresponds to TRBD2 (5 bases). With 5 bases removed from V and 5 bases from J, the gap between germline ends came to 18 bases. This CDR3 spans 15 amino acids. Germline assignment: CDR1 SGHDN and CDR2 FVKESK.

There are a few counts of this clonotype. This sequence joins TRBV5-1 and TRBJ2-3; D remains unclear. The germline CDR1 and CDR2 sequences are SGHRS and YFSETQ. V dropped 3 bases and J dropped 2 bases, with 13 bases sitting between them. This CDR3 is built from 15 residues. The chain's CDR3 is CASSSDGFVTDTQYF. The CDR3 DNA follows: TGCGCCAGCAGCTCGGACGGTTTTGTCACAGATACGCAGTATTTT.

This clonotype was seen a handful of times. This CDR3 is CASSKHPGTPTSLGGYTF. CDR3 sequence (DNA): TGTGCCAGCAGCAAACATCCCGGGACACCGACGTCCCTCGGGGGCTACACCTTC. This chain joins TRBV21-1 and TRBJ1-2; the table's D call of TRBD1 was not tested on the DNA. TRBV21-1 is a pseudogene locus. The CDR3 has 18 amino acids.

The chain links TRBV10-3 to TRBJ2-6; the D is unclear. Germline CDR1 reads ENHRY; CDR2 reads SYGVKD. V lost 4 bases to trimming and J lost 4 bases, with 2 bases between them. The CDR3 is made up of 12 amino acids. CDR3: CAISVGANVLTF. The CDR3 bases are TGTGCCATCAGTGTCGGGGCCAACGTCCTGACTTTC.

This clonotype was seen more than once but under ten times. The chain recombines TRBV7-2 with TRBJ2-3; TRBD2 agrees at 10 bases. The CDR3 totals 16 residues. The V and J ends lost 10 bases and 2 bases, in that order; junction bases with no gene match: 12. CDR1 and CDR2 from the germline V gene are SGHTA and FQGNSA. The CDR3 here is CATEKGGLATTDTQYF. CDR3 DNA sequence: TGTGCCACAGAAAAAGGGGGACTAGCGACCACAGATACGCAGTATTTT.

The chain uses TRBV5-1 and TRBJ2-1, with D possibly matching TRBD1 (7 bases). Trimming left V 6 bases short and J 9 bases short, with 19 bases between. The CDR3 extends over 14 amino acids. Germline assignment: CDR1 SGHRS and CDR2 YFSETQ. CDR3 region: CASTRAGGSSEQFF. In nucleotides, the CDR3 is TGCGCCAGCACTAGGGCAGGGGGGAGCAGTGAGCAGTTCTTC.

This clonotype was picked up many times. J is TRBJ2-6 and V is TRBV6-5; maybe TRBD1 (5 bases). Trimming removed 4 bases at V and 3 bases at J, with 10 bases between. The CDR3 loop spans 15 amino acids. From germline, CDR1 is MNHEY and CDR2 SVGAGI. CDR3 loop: CASSSQGSGANVLTF. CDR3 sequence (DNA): TGTGCCAGCAGTTCCCAGGGTAGTGGGGCCAACGTCCTGACTTTC.

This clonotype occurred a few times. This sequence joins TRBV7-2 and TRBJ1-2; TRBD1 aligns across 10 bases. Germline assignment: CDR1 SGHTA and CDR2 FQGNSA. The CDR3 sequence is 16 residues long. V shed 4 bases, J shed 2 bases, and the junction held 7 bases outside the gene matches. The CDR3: CASSYRDRGINYGYTF. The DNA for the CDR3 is TGTGCCAGCAGCTACCGGGACAGGGGAATAAACTATGGCTACACCTTC.

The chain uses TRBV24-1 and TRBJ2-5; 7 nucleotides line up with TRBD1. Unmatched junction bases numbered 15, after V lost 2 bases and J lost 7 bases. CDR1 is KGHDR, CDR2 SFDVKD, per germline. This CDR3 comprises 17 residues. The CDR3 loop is CATSDSYRTGGVGTQYF. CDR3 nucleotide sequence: TGTGCCACCAGTGATTCTTATAGGACAGGCGGAGTAGGGACCCAGTACTTC.

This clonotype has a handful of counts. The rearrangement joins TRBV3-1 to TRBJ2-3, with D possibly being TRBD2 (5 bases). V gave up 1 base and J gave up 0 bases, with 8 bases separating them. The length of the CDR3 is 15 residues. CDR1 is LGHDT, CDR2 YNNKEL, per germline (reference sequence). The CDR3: CASSQGLSSTDTQYF. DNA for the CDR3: TGTGCCAGCAGCCAAGGACTATCTAGCACAGATACGCAGTATTTT.

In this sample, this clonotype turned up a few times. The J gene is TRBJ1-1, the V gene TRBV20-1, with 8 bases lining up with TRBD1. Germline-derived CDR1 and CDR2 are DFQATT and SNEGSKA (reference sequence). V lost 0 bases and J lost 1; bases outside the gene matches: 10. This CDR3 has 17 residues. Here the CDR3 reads CSAREPAGTGGNTEAFF. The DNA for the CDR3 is TGCAGTGCTAGAGAACCCGCTGGTACAGGGGGGAACACTGAAGCTTTCTTT.